This record concerns one T cell receptor (beta chain) sequence. Its specificity is unknown. This record comes from a study of beta chain features in type 1 diabetes. J lost 2 bases, V lost 2 bases, and 7 bases had no gene match. This CDR3 contains 17 residues. Germline values: CDR1 SGHRS, CDR2 YFSETQ. Reverse transcription of all isolated RNA meant that expressed TCRB transcripts were sequenced. Only in-frame clones appear in the TCRdb table, and some are missing; sequencing was by immunoSEQ multiplex PCR. The sample contains around 600,000 clones, around 12% of which appear only once. General study points: Shorter TCRB CDR3s, moderately but significantly so, marked every one of the four CD4+ subsets in Type 1 diabetes patients.

The sample consisted of naive CD4+ T cells from blood. The chain carries TRBV5-1 and TRBJ2-7; 13 bases map to TRBD2. This clonotype was sampled from a young man with type 1 diabetes. CDR3 residues: CASSFLQGTSGAYEQYF. The CDR3 DNA is TGCGCCAGCAGCTTTTTGCAAGGGACTAGCGGGGCCTACGAGCAGTACTTC. The variable domain in full, with the rest retrieved from reference TRBV5-1 and TRBJ2-7, is KAGVTQTPRYLIKTRGQQVTLSCSPISGHRSVSWYQQTPGQGLQFLFEYFSETQRNKGNFPGRFSGRQFSNSRSEMNVSTLELGDSALYLCASSFLQGTSGAYEQYFGPGTRLTVT.